The TCR beta chain under discussion was sequenced for a study of PD-1 blockade in classical Hodgkin lymphoma. Looking at the study overall: Intravenous delivery of nivolumab at 3 mg/kg to patients occurred every 2 weeks. The study, taken as a whole, reports: CD4+ TCR diversity, unlike CD8+, rose significantly by C4D1.

Some clones are missing from TCRdb's copy, which holds only in-frame ones; the method was immunoSEQ multiplex PCR. The sample consists of 25,000 to 30,000 clones, over 75% of them appearing once. Time point meaning: cycle 4 day 1 (C4D1), after 6 weeks of nivolumab. The patients all showed relapse after autologous stem cell transplantation, while their brentuximab vedotin exposure varied. In the case of this clone: Its specificity is unknown.

Germline values: CDR1 LNHNV, CDR2 YYDKDF (reference sequence). The germline V and J ends were trimmed by 0 bases and 2 bases, with 10 bases remaining between them. The CDR3 extends over 15 amino acids. The clonotype comes from a human donor with classical Hodgkin lymphoma. The starting material was peripheral blood mononuclear cells (PBMCs), obtained before the fourth cycle of nivolumab. The rearrangement uses TRBV15 and TRBJ1-1, with D unclear. The CDR3 bases are TGTGCCACCAGCAGAGAGTACGGAATTAACACTGAAGCTTTCTTT. It translates to CATSREYGINTEAFF.